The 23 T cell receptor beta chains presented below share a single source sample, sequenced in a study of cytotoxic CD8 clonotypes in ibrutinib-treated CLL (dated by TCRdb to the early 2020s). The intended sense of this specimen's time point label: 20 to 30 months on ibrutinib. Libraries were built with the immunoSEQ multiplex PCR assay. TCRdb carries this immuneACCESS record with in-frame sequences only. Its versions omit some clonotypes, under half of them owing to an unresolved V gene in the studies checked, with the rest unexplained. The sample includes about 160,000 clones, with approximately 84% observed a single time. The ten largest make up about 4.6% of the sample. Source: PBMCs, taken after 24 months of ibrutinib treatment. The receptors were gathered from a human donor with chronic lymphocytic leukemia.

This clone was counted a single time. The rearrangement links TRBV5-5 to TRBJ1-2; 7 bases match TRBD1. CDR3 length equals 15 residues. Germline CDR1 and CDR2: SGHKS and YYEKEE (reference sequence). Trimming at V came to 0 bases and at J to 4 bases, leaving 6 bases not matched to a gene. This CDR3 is CASSLGADRTYGYTF. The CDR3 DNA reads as TGTGCCAGCAGCTTGGGGGCGGACAGGACCTATGGCTACACCTTC.

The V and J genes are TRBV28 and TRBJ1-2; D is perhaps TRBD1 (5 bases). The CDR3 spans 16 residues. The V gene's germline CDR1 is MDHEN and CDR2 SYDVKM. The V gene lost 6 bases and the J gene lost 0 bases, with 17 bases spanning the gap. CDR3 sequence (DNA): TGTGCCAGCAGAGAGGGCGGGGGTCTACCTAACTATGGCTACACCTTC. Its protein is CASREGGGLPNYGYTF.

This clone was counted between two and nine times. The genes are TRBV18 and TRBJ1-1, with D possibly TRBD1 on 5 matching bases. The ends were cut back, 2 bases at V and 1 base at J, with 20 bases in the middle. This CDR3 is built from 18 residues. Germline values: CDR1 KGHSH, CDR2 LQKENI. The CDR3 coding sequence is TGTGCCAGCTCACCAACTCCGGGACCGATAAGTGGGAACACTGAAGCTTTCTTT. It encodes CASSPTPGPISGNTEAFF.

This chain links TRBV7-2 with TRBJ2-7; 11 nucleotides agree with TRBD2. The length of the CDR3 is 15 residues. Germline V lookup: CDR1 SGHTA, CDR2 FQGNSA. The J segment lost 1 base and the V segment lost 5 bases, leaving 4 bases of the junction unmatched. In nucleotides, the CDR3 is TGTGCCAGCAGCATGGGGACTAGCGGTTCCTACGAGCAGTACTTC. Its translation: CASSMGTSGSYEQYF.

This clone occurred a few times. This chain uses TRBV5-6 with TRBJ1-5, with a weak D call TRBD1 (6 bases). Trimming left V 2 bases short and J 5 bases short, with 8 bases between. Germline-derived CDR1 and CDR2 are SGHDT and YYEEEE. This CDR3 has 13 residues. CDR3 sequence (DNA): TGTGCCAGCAGCTTATCAGGGGATCAGCCCCAGCATTTT. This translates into CASSLSGDQPQHF.

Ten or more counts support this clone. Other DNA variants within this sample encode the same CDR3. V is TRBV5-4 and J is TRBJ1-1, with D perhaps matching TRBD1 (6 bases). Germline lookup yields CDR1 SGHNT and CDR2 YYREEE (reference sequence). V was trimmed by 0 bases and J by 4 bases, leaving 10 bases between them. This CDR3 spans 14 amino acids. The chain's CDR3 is CASSLGQGSTEAFF. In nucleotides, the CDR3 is TGTGCCAGCAGCTTGGGGCAGGGGAGCACTGAAGCTTTCTTT.

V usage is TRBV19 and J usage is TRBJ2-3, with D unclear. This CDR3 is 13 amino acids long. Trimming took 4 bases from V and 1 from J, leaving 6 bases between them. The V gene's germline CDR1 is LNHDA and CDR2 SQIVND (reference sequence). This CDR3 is CASSSRGTDTQYF. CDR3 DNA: TGTGCCAGTAGTAGCCGAGGCACAGATACGCAGTATTTT.

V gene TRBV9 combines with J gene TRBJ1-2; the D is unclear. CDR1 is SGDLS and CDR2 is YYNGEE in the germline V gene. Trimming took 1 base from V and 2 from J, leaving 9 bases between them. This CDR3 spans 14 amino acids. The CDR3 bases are TGTGCCAGCAGCGTACAAGGGCGAAACTATGGCTACACCTTC. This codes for CASSVQGRNYGYTF.

The CDR3: CSGSGSGRFNGYTF. DNA of the CDR3: TGCAGCGGAAGTGGGTCGGGGAGGTTTAATGGCTACACCTTC. The chain combines TRBV29-1 with TRBJ1-2; no clear D. The V end lost 7 bases, the J end lost 6 bases, and 21 bases lay between the germline ends. The CDR3 extends over 14 amino acids. CDR1 and CDR2 from the germline V gene are SQVTM and ANQGSEA.

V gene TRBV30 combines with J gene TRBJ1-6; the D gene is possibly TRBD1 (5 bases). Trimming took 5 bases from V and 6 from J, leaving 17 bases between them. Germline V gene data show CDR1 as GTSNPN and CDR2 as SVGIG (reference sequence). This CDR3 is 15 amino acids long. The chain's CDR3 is CAWEWAGTFNSPLHF. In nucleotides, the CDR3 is TGTGCCTGGGAATGGGCAGGGACCTTTAATTCACCCCTCCACTTT.

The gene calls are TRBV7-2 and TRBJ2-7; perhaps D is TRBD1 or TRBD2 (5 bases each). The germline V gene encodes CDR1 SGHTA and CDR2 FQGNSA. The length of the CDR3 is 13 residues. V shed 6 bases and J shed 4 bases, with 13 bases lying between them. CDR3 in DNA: TGTGCCAGCAGGAGGGGCTCGGGATACGAGCAGTACTTC. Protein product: CASRRGSGYEQYF.

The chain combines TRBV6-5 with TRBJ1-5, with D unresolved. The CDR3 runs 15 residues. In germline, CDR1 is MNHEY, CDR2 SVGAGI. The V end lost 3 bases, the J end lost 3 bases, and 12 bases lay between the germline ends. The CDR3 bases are TGTGCCAGCAGTTATGGGTATCGCAACAATCAGCCCCAGCATTTT. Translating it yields CASSYGYRNNQPQHF.

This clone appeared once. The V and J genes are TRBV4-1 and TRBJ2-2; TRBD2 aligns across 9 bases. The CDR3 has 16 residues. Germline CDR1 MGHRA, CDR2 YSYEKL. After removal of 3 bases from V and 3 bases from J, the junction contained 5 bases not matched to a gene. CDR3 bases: TGCGCCAGCAGCCAGTCAGCGGGAGGAGACACCGGGGAGCTGTTTTTT. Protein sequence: CASSQSAGGDTGELFF.

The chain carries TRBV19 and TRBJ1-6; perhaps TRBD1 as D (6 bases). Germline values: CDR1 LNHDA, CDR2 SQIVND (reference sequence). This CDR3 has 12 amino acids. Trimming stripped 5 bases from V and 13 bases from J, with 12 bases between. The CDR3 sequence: CASSPRDTPLHF. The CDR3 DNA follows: TGTGCCAGTAGTCCTCGGGACACCCCCCTCCACTTT.

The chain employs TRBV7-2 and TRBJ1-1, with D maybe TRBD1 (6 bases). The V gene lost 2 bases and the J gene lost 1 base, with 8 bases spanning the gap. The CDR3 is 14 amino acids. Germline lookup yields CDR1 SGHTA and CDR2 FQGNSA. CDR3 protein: CASSLIGGNTEAFF. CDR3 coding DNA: TGTGCCAGCAGCTTAATAGGGGGGAACACTGAAGCTTTCTTT.

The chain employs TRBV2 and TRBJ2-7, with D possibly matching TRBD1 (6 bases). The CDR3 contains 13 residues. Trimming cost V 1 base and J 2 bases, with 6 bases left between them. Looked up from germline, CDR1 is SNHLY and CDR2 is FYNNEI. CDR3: CASSEDRAYEQYF. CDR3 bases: TGTGCCAGCAGTGAAGACAGGGCCTACGAGCAGTACTTC.

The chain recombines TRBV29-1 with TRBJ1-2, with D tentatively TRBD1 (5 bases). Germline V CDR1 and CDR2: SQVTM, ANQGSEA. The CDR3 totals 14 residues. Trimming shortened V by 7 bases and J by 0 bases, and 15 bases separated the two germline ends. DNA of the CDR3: TGCAGCGCCAATGGGGGGGGAGCTAACTATGGCTACACCTTC. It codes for CSANGGGANYGYTF.

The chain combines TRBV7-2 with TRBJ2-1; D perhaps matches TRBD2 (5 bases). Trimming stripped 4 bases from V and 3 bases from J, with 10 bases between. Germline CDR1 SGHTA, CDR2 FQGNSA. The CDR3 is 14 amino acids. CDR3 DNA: TGTGCCAGCAGCTCCCCGGGGAACTACAATGAGCAGTTCTTC. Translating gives CASSSPGNYNEQFF.

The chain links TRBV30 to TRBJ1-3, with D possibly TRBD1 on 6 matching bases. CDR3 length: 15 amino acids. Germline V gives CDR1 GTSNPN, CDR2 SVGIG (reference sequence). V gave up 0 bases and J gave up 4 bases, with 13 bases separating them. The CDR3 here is CAWSVIGGRGNTIYF. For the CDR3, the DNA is TGTGCCTGGAGTGTAATAGGGGGTCGAGGAAACACCATATATTTT.

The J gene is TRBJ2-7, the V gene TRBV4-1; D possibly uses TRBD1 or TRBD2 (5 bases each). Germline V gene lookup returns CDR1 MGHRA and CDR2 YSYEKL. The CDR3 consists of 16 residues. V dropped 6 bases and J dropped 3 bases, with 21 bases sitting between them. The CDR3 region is CASSHKPGTAGYEQYF. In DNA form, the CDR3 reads TGCGCCAGCAGTCATAAACCCGGGACGGCAGGCTACGAGCAGTACTTC.

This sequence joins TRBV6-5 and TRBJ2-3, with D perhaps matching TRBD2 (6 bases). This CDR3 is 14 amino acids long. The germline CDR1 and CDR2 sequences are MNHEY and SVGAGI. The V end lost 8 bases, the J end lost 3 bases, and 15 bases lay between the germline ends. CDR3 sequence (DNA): TGTGCCAGCTGTGGGGGGACGAAAACAGATACGCAGTATTTT. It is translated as CASCGGTKTDTQYF.

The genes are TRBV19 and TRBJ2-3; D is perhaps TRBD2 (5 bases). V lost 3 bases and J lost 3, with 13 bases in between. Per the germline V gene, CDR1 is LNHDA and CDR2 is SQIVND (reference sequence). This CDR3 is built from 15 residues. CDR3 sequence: CASSMNRGATDTQYF. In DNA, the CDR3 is TGTGCCAGTAGTATGAATCGGGGAGCGACAGATACGCAGTATTTT.

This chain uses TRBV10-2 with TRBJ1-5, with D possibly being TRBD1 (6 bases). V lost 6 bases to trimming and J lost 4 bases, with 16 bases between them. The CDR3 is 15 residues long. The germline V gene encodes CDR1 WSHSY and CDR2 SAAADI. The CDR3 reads CASRVGTSKNQPQHF. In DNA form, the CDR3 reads TGCGCCAGCAGAGTCGGGACAAGTAAGAATCAGCCCCAGCATTTT.